A selection of T cell receptor beta chains follows, all from one sample in a study of T cell repertoires in cytomegalovirus infection. Their antigens remain unidentified. TCRdb independently ran MiXCR on the reads; one entry per CDR3 protein. The sample shows about a million distinct CDR3 sequences, around 30% of them seen only once. This specimen was cultured CD8+ T cells from PBMCs, taken from culture after CMV antigen stimulation. Receptor source: a human donor in good health (CMV status not recorded). Some clones in this sample may be carry-over from other donors' samples. Each CDR3 is given with its conserved first and last residue. The D gene is left open where the match is weak. Some rows mark clone size as missing; the rest say once, few, many or name a class of expanded clone.

CDR3aa: CAFSGGITDTQYF
CDR3nt: TGTGCCTTCTCGGGTGGAATCACAGATACGCAGTATTTT
v_gene: TRBV7-9
j_gene: TRBJ2-3
abundance: many
d_gene: -

CDR3aa: CASSWYGGTDTQYF
CDR3nt: TGTGCCAGCAGCTGGTATGGGGGCACAGATACGCAGTATTTT
v_gene: TRBV7-3
j_gene: TRBJ2-3
abundance: many
d_gene: -

CDR3aa: CASSPGGAHYEQYF
CDR3nt: TGTGCCAGCAGCCCTGGTGGGGCGCATTACGAGCAGTACTTC
v_gene: TRBV7-2
j_gene: TRBJ2-7
abundance: few
d_gene: -

CDR3aa: CASSLVVTGGSETQYF
CDR3nt: TGTGCCAGCAGCTTAGTTGTGACAGGGGGCTCAGAGACCCAGTACTTC
v_gene: TRBV7-9
j_gene: TRBJ2-5
abundance: many
d_gene: TRBD1

CDR3aa: CASSKGSSRTDTQYF
CDR3nt: TGTGCCAGCAGCAAAGGATCGTCCCGCACAGATACGCAGTATTTT
v_gene: TRBV7-2
j_gene: TRBJ2-3
abundance: -
d_gene: -

CDR3aa: CASSKDSPYNSPLHF
CDR3nt: TGTGCCAGCAGCAAGGACAGCCCCTATAATTCACCCCTCCACTTT
v_gene: TRBV13
j_gene: TRBJ1-6
abundance: many
d_gene: -

CDR3aa: CASSVTTGKGETQYF
CDR3nt: TGTGCCAGCAGCGTTACGACAGGGAAAGGAGAGACCCAGTACTTC
v_gene: TRBV9
j_gene: TRBJ2-5
abundance: -
d_gene: TRBD1

CDR3aa: CASSPRDRLAKNIQYF
CDR3nt: TGTGCCAGCTCACCTAGAGACAGATTAGCCAAAAACATTCAGTACTTC
v_gene: TRBV18
j_gene: TRBJ2-4
abundance: few
d_gene: -

CDR3aa: CASSPKGLAGTDTQYF
CDR3nt: TGTGCCAGCAGCCCCAAAGGTCTAGCGGGGACAGATACGCAGTATTTT
v_gene: TRBV7-8
j_gene: TRBJ2-3
abundance: many
d_gene: TRBD2

CDR3aa: CASSSPERGSYEQYF
CDR3nt: TGTGCCAGCAGTTCCCCCGAGCGGGGATCCTACGAGCAGTACTTC
v_gene: TRBV6-5
j_gene: TRBJ2-7
abundance: -
d_gene: TRBD2

CDR3aa: CASGLVLRGYTF
CDR3nt: TGTGCTAGTGGTTTGGTACTGCGAGGCTACACCTTC
v_gene: TRBV12-5
j_gene: TRBJ1-2
abundance: -
d_gene: -

CDR3aa: CASSPTGTATYGYTF
CDR3nt: TGTGCCAGCAGTCCCACCGGGACAGCCACCTATGGCTACACCTTC
v_gene: TRBV12-3/TRBV12-4
j_gene: TRBJ1-2
abundance: -
d_gene: TRBD1

CDR3aa: CAINTDRAGYEQYF
CDR3nt: TGTGCCATCAATACCGACAGGGCGGGATACGAGCAGTACTTC
v_gene: TRBV10-3
j_gene: TRBJ2-7
abundance: few
d_gene: -

CDR3aa: CASGGQKNIQYF
CDR3nt: TGTGCCAGCGGTGGACAGAAAAACATTCAGTACTTC
v_gene: TRBV2
j_gene: TRBJ2-4
abundance: -
d_gene: -

CDR3aa: CAILDRGRNEQYF
CDR3nt: TGTGCCATCCTCGACAGGGGACGTAACGAGCAGTACTTC
v_gene: TRBV10-3
j_gene: TRBJ2-7
abundance: -
d_gene: TRBD1

CDR3aa: CASSIARQILNTEAFF
CDR3nt: TGTGCCAGTAGTATAGCCCGACAGATACTGAACACTGAAGCTTTCTTT
v_gene: TRBV19
j_gene: TRBJ1-1
abundance: -
d_gene: -

CDR3aa: CASSLYSEGGGGELFF
CDR3nt: TGTGCCAGCAGCTTATACTCGGAAGGGGGTGGCGGGGAGCTGTTTTTT
v_gene: TRBV7-6
j_gene: TRBJ2-2
abundance: few
d_gene: -

CDR3aa: CSVRVLGSYGYTF
CDR3nt: TGCAGCGTTCGGGTTTTGGGGAGCTATGGCTACACCTTC
v_gene: TRBV29-1
j_gene: TRBJ1-2
abundance: few
d_gene: -

CDR3aa: CASSPGPGRYAFF
CDR3nt: TGTGCCAGCAGTCCCGGGCCCGGGCGGTATGCTTTCTTT
v_gene: TRBV12-3/TRBV12-4
j_gene: TRBJ1-1
abundance: -
d_gene: -

CDR3aa: CASSYLGANGYTF
CDR3nt: TGTGCCAGCAGTTATTTGGGGGCTAATGGCTACACCTTC
v_gene: TRBV6-6
j_gene: TRBJ1-2
abundance: -
d_gene: -

CDR3aa: CASSSTDLEQYF
CDR3nt: TGTGCCAGCAGCTCGACAGATCTCGAGCAGTACTTC
v_gene: TRBV5-5
j_gene: TRBJ2-7
abundance: -
d_gene: -

CDR3aa: CASSLDSTGYEQYF
CDR3nt: TGTGCCAGCAGCTTGGACAGCACGGGCTACGAGCAGTACTTC
v_gene: TRBV7-2
j_gene: TRBJ2-7
abundance: few
d_gene: -

CDR3aa: CASSLAPGSPADEQFF
CDR3nt: TGTGCCAGCAGCTTAGCCCCGGGTAGCCCGGCGGATGAGCAGTTCTTC
v_gene: TRBV7-2
j_gene: TRBJ2-1
abundance: many
d_gene: -

CDR3aa: CASSLYTGQETQYF
CDR3nt: TGTGCCAGCAGCCTATACACGGGCCAAGAGACCCAGTACTTC
v_gene: TRBV27
j_gene: TRBJ2-5
abundance: -
d_gene: -

CDR3aa: CASSPSVGGLAGVDEQFF
CDR3nt: TGTGCCAGCAGTCCCTCGGTAGGGGGACTAGCGGGGGTGGATGAGCAGTTCTTC
v_gene: TRBV27
j_gene: TRBJ2-1
abundance: -
d_gene: TRBD2

CDR3aa: CASSLASGNQPQHF
CDR3nt: TGTGCCAGCAGTTTAGCGTCGGGCAATCAGCCCCAGCATTTT
v_gene: TRBV12-3/TRBV12-4
j_gene: TRBJ1-5
abundance: -
d_gene: -

CDR3aa: CASSLRSVTYEQYF
CDR3nt: TGTGCCAGCAGCCTCAGGAGTGTGACCTACGAGCAGTACTTC
v_gene: TRBV7-6
j_gene: TRBJ2-7
abundance: few
d_gene: -

CDR3aa: CASSPGTYREAFF
CDR3nt: TGTGCCAGCTCACCTGGGACATACAGGGAAGCTTTCTTT
v_gene: TRBV18
j_gene: TRBJ1-1
abundance: -
d_gene: -

CDR3aa: CASSGDSSYNEQFF
CDR3nt: TGCGCCAGCAGCGGCGACAGCTCCTACAATGAGCAGTTCTTC
v_gene: TRBV5-1
j_gene: TRBJ2-1
abundance: many
d_gene: -

CDR3aa: CASSYHLIGQNSYNEQFF
CDR3nt: TGTGCCAGCAGTTACCACCTTATAGGGCAGAATTCCTACAATGAGCAGTTCTTC
v_gene: TRBV6-2/TRBV6-3
j_gene: TRBJ2-1
abundance: few
d_gene: -

CDR3aa: CASGRGAGQPQHF
CDR3nt: TGTGCCAGCGGACGCGGGGCTGGTCAGCCCCAGCATTTT
v_gene: TRBV7-9
j_gene: TRBJ1-5
abundance: -
d_gene: -

CDR3aa: CASSSTGSNTGELFF
CDR3nt: TGTGCCAGCAGTTCGACAGGGAGTAACACCGGGGAGCTGTTTTTT
v_gene: TRBV12-3/TRBV12-4
j_gene: TRBJ2-2
abundance: -
d_gene: TRBD1

CDR3aa: CASSFVEGNYNEQFF
CDR3nt: TGTGCCAGCAGCTTCGTGGAGGGAAACTACAATGAGCAGTTCTTC
v_gene: TRBV7-8
j_gene: TRBJ2-1
abundance: many
d_gene: -

CDR3aa: CASSQETAPTDTQYF
CDR3nt: TGCGCCAGCAGCCAAGAAACAGCCCCCACAGATACGCAGTATTTT
v_gene: TRBV4-1
j_gene: TRBJ2-3
abundance: few
d_gene: -

CDR3aa: CASSIGLAGGLHNEQFF
CDR3nt: TGTGCCAGTAGTATAGGACTAGCGGGGGGGCTGCACAATGAGCAGTTCTTC
v_gene: TRBV19
j_gene: TRBJ2-1
abundance: -
d_gene: TRBD2

CDR3aa: CASSSLSGGFYNEQFF
CDR3nt: TGTGCCAGCAGCAGCCTTAGCGGGGGATTCTACAATGAGCAGTTCTTC
v_gene: TRBV5-6
j_gene: TRBJ2-1
abundance: -
d_gene: TRBD2

CDR3aa: CASSQRRGREETQYF
CDR3nt: TGCGCCAGCAGCCAGAGGCGGGGTAGAGAAGAGACCCAGTACTTC
v_gene: TRBV4-1
j_gene: TRBJ2-5
abundance: -
d_gene: -

CDR3aa: CASRLGLGTEAFF
CDR3nt: TGTGCCAGCAGATTAGGGTTGGGCACTGAAGCTTTCTTT
v_gene: TRBV7-9
j_gene: TRBJ1-1
abundance: few
d_gene: -

CDR3aa: CASSLSPGTYNEQFF
CDR3nt: TGTGCCAGCAGTTTGAGTCCAGGCACCTACAATGAGCAGTTCTTC
v_gene: TRBV28
j_gene: TRBJ2-1
abundance: few
d_gene: -

CDR3aa: CASSLEPQGANEKLFF
CDR3nt: TGCGCCAGCAGCCTAGAACCACAGGGGGCGAATGAAAAACTGTTTTTT
v_gene: TRBV4-3
j_gene: TRBJ1-4
abundance: few
d_gene: TRBD1

CDR3aa: CASSMGRTSNEQFF
CDR3nt: TGTGCCAGTAGTATGGGGAGGACTTCCAATGAGCAGTTCTTC
v_gene: TRBV19
j_gene: TRBJ2-1
abundance: -
d_gene: -

CDR3aa: CASSYPWTRGDTQYF
CDR3nt: TGTGCCAGCAGTTACCCGTGGACCCGGGGGGATACGCAGTATTTT
v_gene: TRBV6-6
j_gene: TRBJ2-3
abundance: -
d_gene: -

CDR3aa: CSAPGQGYEKLFF
CDR3nt: TGCAGTGCGCCGGGACAGGGGTATGAAAAACTGTTTTTT
v_gene: TRBV20-1
j_gene: TRBJ1-4
abundance: -
d_gene: TRBD1

CDR3aa: CASSLNRALNTEAFF
CDR3nt: TGTGCCAGCAGCTTAAACCGGGCCTTGAACACTGAAGCTTTCTTT
v_gene: TRBV7-8
j_gene: TRBJ1-1
abundance: -
d_gene: -

CDR3aa: CASSLGRGNTGELFF
CDR3nt: TGTGCCAGCAGCTTAGGTCGGGGAAACACCGGGGAGCTGTTTTTT
v_gene: TRBV7-2
j_gene: TRBJ2-2
abundance: many
d_gene: -

CDR3aa: CASSQEAGTGELFF
CDR3nt: TGCGCCAGCAGCCAAGAAGCGGGGACCGGGGAGCTGTTTTTT
v_gene: TRBV4-1
j_gene: TRBJ2-2
abundance: few
d_gene: TRBD2

CDR3aa: CASSFYREIEAYNEQFF
CDR3nt: TGTGCCAGCAGTTTCTACCGGGAGATAGAGGCCTACAATGAGCAGTTCTTC
v_gene: TRBV6-6
j_gene: TRBJ2-1
abundance: -
d_gene: -

CDR3aa: CASSLALTRQGKDGYTF
CDR3nt: TGTGCCAGCAGCTTGGCTCTTACACGACAGGGAAAGGATGGCTACACCTTC
v_gene: TRBV7-8
j_gene: TRBJ1-2
abundance: many
d_gene: TRBD1

CDR3aa: CASSYRRLGSGELFF
CDR3nt: TGTGCCAGCAGTTATAGGAGGTTGGGTTCCGGGGAGCTGTTTTTT
v_gene: TRBV28
j_gene: TRBJ2-2
abundance: -
d_gene: -

CDR3aa: CASSLGQGLAGNTIYF
CDR3nt: TGTGCCAGCAGCTTGGGACAGGGTTTAGCTGGAAACACCATATATTTT
v_gene: TRBV11-2
j_gene: TRBJ1-3
abundance: -
d_gene: TRBD1